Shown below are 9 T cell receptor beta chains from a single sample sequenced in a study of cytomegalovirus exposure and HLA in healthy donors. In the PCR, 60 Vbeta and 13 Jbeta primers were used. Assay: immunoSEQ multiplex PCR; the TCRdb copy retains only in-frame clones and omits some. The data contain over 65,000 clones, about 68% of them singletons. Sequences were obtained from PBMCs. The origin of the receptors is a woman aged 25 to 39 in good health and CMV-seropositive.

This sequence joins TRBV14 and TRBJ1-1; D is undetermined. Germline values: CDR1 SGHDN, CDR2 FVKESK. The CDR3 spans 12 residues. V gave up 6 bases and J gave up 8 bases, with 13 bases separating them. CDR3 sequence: CASSLFMGEAFF. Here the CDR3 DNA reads TGTGCCAGCAGTCTCTTCATGGGCGAAGCTTTCTTT.

The CDR3 DNA follows: TGTGCCAGTAGGGGGAGGGAGAAAATGAACACTGAAGCTTTCTTT. Translating gives CASRGREKMNTEAFF. The gene calls are TRBV19 and TRBJ1-1, with D uncertain. Germline CDR1 is LNHDA and CDR2 is SQIVND (reference sequence). The CDR3 contains 15 residues. Trimming removed 6 bases at V and 0 bases at J, with 14 bases between.

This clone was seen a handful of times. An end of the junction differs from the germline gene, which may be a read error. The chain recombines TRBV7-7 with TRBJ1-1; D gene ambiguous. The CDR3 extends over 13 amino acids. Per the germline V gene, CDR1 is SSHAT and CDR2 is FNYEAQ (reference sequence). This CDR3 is CASSLDTNTEAFF. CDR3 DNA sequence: TGTGCTAGCAGCCTCGACACGAACACTGAAGCTTTCTTT.

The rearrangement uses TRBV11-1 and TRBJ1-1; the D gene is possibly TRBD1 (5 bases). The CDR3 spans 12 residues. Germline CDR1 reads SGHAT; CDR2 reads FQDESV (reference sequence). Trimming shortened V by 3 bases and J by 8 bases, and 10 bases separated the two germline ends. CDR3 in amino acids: CASSFLNREAFF. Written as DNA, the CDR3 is TGTGCCAGCAGCTTCTTGAACAGGGAAGCTTTCTTT.

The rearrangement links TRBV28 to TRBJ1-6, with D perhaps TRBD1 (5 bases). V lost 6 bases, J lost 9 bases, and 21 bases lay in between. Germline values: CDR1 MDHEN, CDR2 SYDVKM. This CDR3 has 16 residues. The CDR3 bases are TGTGCCAGCAGGCGGCGGGGCAGGGAAGCTCGTTCACCCCTCCACTTT. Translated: CASRRRGREARSPLHF.

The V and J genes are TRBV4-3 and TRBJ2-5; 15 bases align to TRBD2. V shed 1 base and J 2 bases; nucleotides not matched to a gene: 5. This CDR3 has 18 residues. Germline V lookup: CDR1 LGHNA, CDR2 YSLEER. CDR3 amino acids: CASSQGEGLAGGQETQYF. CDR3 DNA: TGCGCCAGCAGCCAAGGGGAGGGACTAGCGGGAGGACAAGAGACCCAGTACTTC.

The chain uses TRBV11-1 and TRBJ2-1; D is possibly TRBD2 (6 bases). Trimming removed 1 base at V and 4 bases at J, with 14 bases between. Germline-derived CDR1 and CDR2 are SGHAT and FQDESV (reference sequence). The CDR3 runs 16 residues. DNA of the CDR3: TGTGCCAGCAGCTTAGTTGTCCGCGCGGGGTACAATGAGCAGTTCTTC. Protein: CASSLVVRAGYNEQFF.

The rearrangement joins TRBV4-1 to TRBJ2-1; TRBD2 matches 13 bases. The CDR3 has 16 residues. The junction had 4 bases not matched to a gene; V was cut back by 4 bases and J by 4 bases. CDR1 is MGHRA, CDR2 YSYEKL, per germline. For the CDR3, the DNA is TGCGCCAGCAGCCCGGGACTAGCGGGACCGTACAATGAGCAGTTCTTC. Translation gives CASSPGLAGPYNEQFF.

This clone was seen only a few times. As DNA, the CDR3 is TGTGCCAGCAGTTACGAGGGCACCGGGGAGCTGTTTTTT. It is translated as CASSYEGTGELFF. The J gene is TRBJ2-2, the V gene TRBV6-5; weak D call: TRBD2 (5 bases). This CDR3 is built from 13 residues. CDR1 and CDR2 from the germline V gene are MNHEY and SVGAGI. Deletions cut 2 bases from V and 4 bases from J, with 5 bases between.